These T cell receptor beta chains were read from a single sample in a study of blood T cell repertoires in COVID-19. Sequenced by immunoSEQ multiplex PCR; TCRdb stores in-frame clones only, minus some. The repertoire holds roughly 250,000 clones, with approximately 79% as singletons. The sample consisted of peripheral blood. Source of these receptors: a middle-aged woman with active or convalescent COVID-19. Each CDR3 is given with its conserved first and last residue. A D gene is named only where the DNA matches it firmly. A row's size may be missing; if present it is once, few, many or a size class.

v_call: TRBV7-8
clone_size: -
j_call: TRBJ1-4
d_call: TRBD1
cdr3_aa: CASSRGWDRKNEKLFF
cdr3_nt: TGTGCCAGCAGCCGGGGGTGGGACAGGAAAAATGAAAAACTGTTTTTT

v_call: TRBV2
clone_size: -
j_call: TRBJ1-4
d_call: -
cdr3_aa: CASSEGAEKLFF
cdr3_nt: TGTGCCAGCAGTGAAGGGGCGGAAAAACTGTTTTTT

v_call: TRBV9
clone_size: -
j_call: TRBJ2-1
d_call: TRBD1
cdr3_aa: CASSYRQGTYNEQFF
cdr3_nt: TGTGCCAGCAGCTACCGACAGGGAACGTACAATGAGCAGTTCTTC

v_call: TRBV11-3
clone_size: -
j_call: TRBJ1-6
d_call: TRBD1
cdr3_aa: CASATGVSSPLHF
cdr3_nt: TGTGCCAGCGCCACAGGGGTTAGTTCACCCCTCCACTTT

v_call: TRBV19
clone_size: few
j_call: TRBJ1-5
d_call: -
cdr3_aa: CASSIGGQGPQHF
cdr3_nt: TGTGCCAGTAGTATCGGCGGTCAGGGGCCCCAGCATTTT

v_call: TRBV19
clone_size: -
j_call: TRBJ2-2
d_call: -
cdr3_aa: CASIGTTNTGELFF
cdr3_nt: TGTGCCAGTATCGGGACAACGAACACCGGGGAGCTGTTTTTT

v_call: TRBV19
clone_size: -
j_call: TRBJ2-7
d_call: -
cdr3_aa: CASSPLISPAYEQYF
cdr3_nt: TGTGCCAGTAGTCCCCTTATAAGCCCGGCCTACGAGCAGTACTTC

v_call: TRBV5-1
clone_size: -
j_call: TRBJ2-3
d_call: TRBD1
cdr3_aa: CASSFDRGGTDTQYF
cdr3_nt: TGCGCCAGCAGCTTCGACAGGGGCGGCACAGATACGCAGTATTTT

v_call: TRBV7-9
clone_size: -
j_call: TRBJ2-2
d_call: -
cdr3_aa: CASSSRLSSGELFF
cdr3_nt: TGTGCCAGCAGTTCACGACTGAGCAGCGGGGAGCTGTTTTTT

v_call: TRBV5-4
clone_size: -
j_call: TRBJ1-2
d_call: -
cdr3_aa: CASSRREGNYGYTF
cdr3_nt: TGTGCCAGCAGCCGGAGGGAGGGTAACTATGGCTACACCTTC

v_call: TRBV11-2
clone_size: -
j_call: TRBJ2-6
d_call: -
cdr3_aa: CASSLRGGSGANVLTF
cdr3_nt: TGTGCCAGCAGCTTGAGGGGGGGCTCTGGGGCCAACGTCCTGACTTTC

v_call: TRBV7-6
clone_size: -
j_call: TRBJ2-5
d_call: -
cdr3_aa: CASSLGGTPQETQYF
cdr3_nt: TGTGCCAGCAGCTTAGGGGGGACTCCCCAAGAGACCCAGTACTTC

v_call: TRBV4-1
clone_size: once
j_call: TRBJ1-5
d_call: -
cdr3_aa: CASSQDANQPQHF
cdr3_nt: TGCGCCAGCAGCCAAGACGCGAATCAGCCCCAGCATTTT

v_call: TRBV7-9
clone_size: -
j_call: TRBJ2-5
d_call: TRBD2
cdr3_aa: CASSLTSGGARETQYF
cdr3_nt: TGTGCCAGCAGCTTAACTAGCGGGGGGGCCCGAGAGACCCAGTACTTC

v_call: TRBV3-1/TRBV3-2
clone_size: once
j_call: TRBJ1-3
d_call: -
cdr3_aa: CASSQGQVIRNTIYF
cdr3_nt: TGTGCCAGCAGCCAAGGGCAGGTAATTCGAAACACCATATATTTT

v_call: TRBV15
clone_size: -
j_call: TRBJ2-7
d_call: TRBD1
cdr3_aa: CATSTDRVDDEQYF
cdr3_nt: TGTGCCACCAGCACTGACAGGGTGGACGACGAGCAGTACTTC

v_call: TRBV6-5
clone_size: -
j_call: TRBJ2-3
d_call: -
cdr3_aa: CASRDTTDTQYF
cdr3_nt: TGTGCCAGCAGAGACACCACAGATACGCAGTATTTT

v_call: TRBV7-3
clone_size: -
j_call: TRBJ1-4
d_call: TRBD1
cdr3_aa: CASSLRSGQGNEKLFF
cdr3_nt: TGTGCCAGCAGCTTACGATCGGGACAGGGGAATGAAAAACTGTTTTTT

v_call: TRBV10-3
clone_size: -
j_call: TRBJ1-5
d_call: TRBD1
cdr3_aa: CATVRDRDNQPQHF
cdr3_nt: TGTGCCACCGTCCGGGACAGGGATAATCAGCCCCAGCATTTT

v_call: TRBV6-4
clone_size: -
j_call: TRBJ1-5
d_call: -
cdr3_aa: CASSGPGLLYDSNQPQHF
cdr3_nt: TGTGCCAGCAGTGGCCCGGGACTGCTGTATGATAGCAATCAGCCCCAGCATTTT

v_call: TRBV5-1
clone_size: -
j_call: TRBJ1-6
d_call: TRBD1
cdr3_aa: CASSLGGSGGNSPLHF
cdr3_nt: TGCGCCAGCAGCTTGGGGGGTTCAGGGGGTAATTCACCCCTCCACTTT

v_call: TRBV13
clone_size: -
j_call: TRBJ2-5
d_call: TRBD1
cdr3_aa: CASSQDRQETQYF
cdr3_nt: TGTGCCAGCAGCCAGGACAGGCAAGAGACCCAGTACTTC

v_call: TRBV7-2
clone_size: -
j_call: TRBJ1-2
d_call: TRBD1
cdr3_aa: CASRPGQGRGYTF
cdr3_nt: TGTGCCAGCAGGCCAGGACAGGGACGTGGCTACACCTTC

v_call: TRBV9
clone_size: -
j_call: TRBJ1-2
d_call: -
cdr3_aa: CASSALAIDYGYTF
cdr3_nt: TGTGCCAGCAGCGCCTTAGCGATAGACTATGGCTACACCTTC

v_call: TRBV18
clone_size: -
j_call: TRBJ1-5
d_call: -
cdr3_aa: CASSPPGRAPQPQHF
cdr3_nt: TGTGCCAGCTCACCACCAGGCAGGGCACCTCAGCCCCAGCATTTT

v_call: TRBV16
clone_size: -
j_call: TRBJ1-5
d_call: TRBD1
cdr3_aa: CASSQGTGGNQPQHF
cdr3_nt: TGTGCCAGCAGCCAAGGGACAGGGGGCAATCAGCCCCAGCATTTT

v_call: TRBV5-1
clone_size: -
j_call: TRBJ1-6
d_call: TRBD1
cdr3_aa: CASSWGDREYSPLHF
cdr3_nt: TGCGCCAGCAGCTGGGGGGACAGGGAGTATTCACCCCTCCACTTT

v_call: TRBV3-1/TRBV3-2
clone_size: -
j_call: TRBJ1-3
d_call: TRBD1
cdr3_aa: CASSQDLLETGSNSGNTIYF
cdr3_nt: TGTGCCAGCAGCCAAGATTTATTAGAGACAGGGTCGAATTCTGGAAACACCATATATTTT

v_call: TRBV16
clone_size: -
j_call: TRBJ1-4
d_call: TRBD1
cdr3_aa: CASSPRGDSNEKLFF
cdr3_nt: TGTGCCAGCAGCCCACGCGGGGACAGTAATGAAAAACTGTTTTTT

v_call: TRBV11-2
clone_size: -
j_call: TRBJ1-1
d_call: -
cdr3_aa: CASSSPGSRALMNTEAFF
cdr3_nt: TGTGCCAGCAGCTCCCCCGGAAGCAGGGCCCTAATGAACACTGAAGCTTTCTTT

v_call: TRBV5-4
clone_size: -
j_call: TRBJ1-1
d_call: -
cdr3_aa: CASSTFRDIGTEAFF
cdr3_nt: TGTGCCAGCAGCACATTCCGGGACATAGGCACTGAAGCTTTCTTT

v_call: TRBV30
clone_size: -
j_call: TRBJ1-5
d_call: -
cdr3_aa: CAWGGQQGQPQHF
cdr3_nt: TGTGCCTGGGGCGGACAGCAGGGTCAGCCCCAGCATTTT

v_call: TRBV12-3/TRBV12-4
clone_size: -
j_call: TRBJ1-2
d_call: TRBD1
cdr3_aa: CASSQGDYGYTF
cdr3_nt: TGTGCCAGCAGTCAGGGGGACTATGGCTACACCTTC

v_call: TRBV9
clone_size: few
j_call: TRBJ1-3
d_call: -
cdr3_aa: CASRATADSGNTIYF
cdr3_nt: TGTGCCAGCAGAGCTACAGCGGACTCTGGAAACACCATATATTTT

v_call: TRBV30
clone_size: -
j_call: TRBJ1-2
d_call: -
cdr3_aa: CALATAGNYGYTF
cdr3_nt: TGTGCCTTAGCGACGGCGGGAAACTATGGCTACACCTTC

v_call: TRBV15
clone_size: -
j_call: TRBJ2-1
d_call: -
cdr3_aa: CATSRGDNNEQFF
cdr3_nt: TGTGCCACCAGCAGAGGGGACAACAATGAGCAGTTCTTC

v_call: TRBV18
clone_size: -
j_call: TRBJ2-1
d_call: -
cdr3_aa: CASSPAPRGMGEQFF
cdr3_nt: TGTGCCAGCTCACCCGCCCCTCGGGGTATGGGGGAGCAGTTCTTC

v_call: TRBV7-7
clone_size: -
j_call: TRBJ2-1
d_call: TRBD2
cdr3_aa: CASSRTGTSIDEQFF
cdr3_nt: TGTGCCAGCAGCAGAACCGGGACTAGCATCGATGAGCAGTTCTTC

v_call: TRBV12-5
clone_size: -
j_call: TRBJ2-2
d_call: TRBD1
cdr3_aa: CASGPGQGQYTGELFF
cdr3_nt: TGTGCTAGTGGTCCCGGACAGGGCCAATACACCGGGGAGCTGTTTTTT

v_call: TRBV7-9
clone_size: -
j_call: TRBJ1-3
d_call: -
cdr3_aa: CASSLGQDSGNTIYF
cdr3_nt: TGTGCCAGCAGCTTAGGACAGGACTCTGGAAACACCATATATTTT

v_call: TRBV18
clone_size: -
j_call: TRBJ1-1
d_call: TRBD1
cdr3_aa: CASSRRQGGTEAFF
cdr3_nt: TGTGCCAGCTCACGCCGACAGGGGGGCACTGAAGCTTTCTTT

v_call: TRBV9
clone_size: -
j_call: TRBJ2-7
d_call: TRBD1
cdr3_aa: CASSPGSGTDLYGQYF
cdr3_nt: TGTGCCAGCAGCCCAGGTTCCGGGACAGACTTATACGGGCAGTACTTC

v_call: TRBV5-4
clone_size: -
j_call: TRBJ1-2
d_call: TRBD1
cdr3_aa: CASSLGQGTVSYGYTF
cdr3_nt: TGTGCCAGCAGCTTGGGACAGGGGACTGTAAGCTATGGCTACACCTTC

v_call: TRBV3-1/TRBV3-2
clone_size: -
j_call: TRBJ1-1
d_call: -
cdr3_aa: CASSFRGTEAFF
cdr3_nt: TGTGCCAGCAGTTTCAGGGGTACTGAAGCTTTCTTT

v_call: TRBV28
clone_size: -
j_call: TRBJ1-2
d_call: -
cdr3_aa: CASTERTRLGGYTF
cdr3_nt: TGTGCCAGCACCGAACGGACACGGCTAGGGGGCTACACCTTC

v_call: TRBV5-1
clone_size: once
j_call: TRBJ2-3
d_call: -
cdr3_aa: CASSLGLITDTQYF
cdr3_nt: TGCGCCAGCAGCTTGGGACTAATCACAGATACGCAGTATTTT